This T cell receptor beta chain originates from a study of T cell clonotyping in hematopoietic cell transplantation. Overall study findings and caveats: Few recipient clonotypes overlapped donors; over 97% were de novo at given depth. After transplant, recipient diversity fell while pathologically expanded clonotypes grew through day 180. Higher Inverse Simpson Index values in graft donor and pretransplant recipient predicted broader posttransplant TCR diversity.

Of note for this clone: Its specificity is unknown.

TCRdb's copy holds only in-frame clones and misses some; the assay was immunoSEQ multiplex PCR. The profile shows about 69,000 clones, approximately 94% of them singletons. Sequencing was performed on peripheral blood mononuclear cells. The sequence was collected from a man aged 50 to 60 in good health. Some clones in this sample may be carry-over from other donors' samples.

CDR3 residues: CASSLFTPAENTEAFF. The CDR3 nucleotides read TGTGCCAGCAGCTTATTTACGCCAGCTGAGAACACTGAAGCTTTCTTT. The chain couples TRBV7-2 to TRBJ1-1; D ambiguous. V gave up 2 bases and J gave up 1 base, with 14 bases separating them. The germline V gene encodes CDR1 SGHTA and CDR2 FQGNSA. The CDR3 runs to 16 residues.